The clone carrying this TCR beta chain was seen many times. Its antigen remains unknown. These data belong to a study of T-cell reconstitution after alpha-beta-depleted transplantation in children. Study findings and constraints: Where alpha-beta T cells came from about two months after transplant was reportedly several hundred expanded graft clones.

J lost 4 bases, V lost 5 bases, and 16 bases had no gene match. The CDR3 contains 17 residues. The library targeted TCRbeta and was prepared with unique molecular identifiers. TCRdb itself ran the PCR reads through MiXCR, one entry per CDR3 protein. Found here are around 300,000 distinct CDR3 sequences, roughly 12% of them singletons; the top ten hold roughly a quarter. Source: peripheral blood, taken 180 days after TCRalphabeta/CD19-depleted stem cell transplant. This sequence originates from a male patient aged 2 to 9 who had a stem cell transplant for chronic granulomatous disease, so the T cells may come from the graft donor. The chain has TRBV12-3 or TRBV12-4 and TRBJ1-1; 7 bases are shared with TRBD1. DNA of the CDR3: TGTGCCAGCAGTCTCCTATTAGGGGGCGCAAAGGGCACTGAAGCTTTCTTT. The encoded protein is CASSLLLGGAKGTEAFF.